Described below is a single T cell receptor beta chain sequence and its context. The sample originates from a study of blood T cell repertoires in COVID-19. Generated by immunoSEQ multiplex PCR, the TCRdb table keeps only in-frame clones and is missing some. The data contain about 68,000 clones, over 75% of them singletons. The CDR3 runs 17 residues. The ends lost 1 base at V and 9 bases at J; junction bases unmatched: 11. The germline gives CDR1 MNHNS, CDR2 SASEGT. V and J are TRBV6-1 and TRBJ2-1; 11 bases align to TRBD2. This receptor was taken from a human donor in a cohort sampled during active COVID-19. The material sequenced was peripheral blood. The chain's CDR3 is CASSEGRTSGFGGEQFF. Here the CDR3 DNA reads TGTGCCAGCAGTGAAGGCCGGACTAGCGGGTTTGGGGGTGAGCAGTTCTTC.